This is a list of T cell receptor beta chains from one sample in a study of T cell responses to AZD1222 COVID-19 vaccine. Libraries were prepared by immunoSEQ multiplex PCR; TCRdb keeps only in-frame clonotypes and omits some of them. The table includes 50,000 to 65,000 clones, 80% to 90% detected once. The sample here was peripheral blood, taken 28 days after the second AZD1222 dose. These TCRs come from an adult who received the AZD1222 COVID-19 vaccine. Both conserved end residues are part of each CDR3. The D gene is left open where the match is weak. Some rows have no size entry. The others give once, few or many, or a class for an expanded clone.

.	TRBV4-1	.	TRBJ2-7	TGCGCCAGCAGCCAAAGGACCCTCGCTTTTGAGCAGTACTTC	CASSQRTLAFEQYF
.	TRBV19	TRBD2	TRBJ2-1	TGTGCCAGTAGGCCCACGGGAGGTTCTGAGCAGTTCTTC	CASRPTGGSEQFF
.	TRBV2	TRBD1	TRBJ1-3	TGTGCCAGCAGTGAAAGGACAGGGGGGTTTGGAAACACCATATATTTT	CASSERTGGFGNTIYF
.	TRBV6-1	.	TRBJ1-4	TGTGCCAGCAGTGAAGTTCGGGGATCGGGTAATGAAAAACTGTTTTTT	CASSEVRGSGNEKLFF
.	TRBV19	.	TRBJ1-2	TGTGCCAGTAGTATTCAGGGTGACTATGGCTACACCTTC	CASSIQGDYGYTF
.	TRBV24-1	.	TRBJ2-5	TGTGCCACCAGTGACCCCAGACTAGGGGGCCAAGAGACCCAGTACTTC	CATSDPRLGGQETQYF
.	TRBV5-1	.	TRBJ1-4	TGCGCCAGCAGCTTGGGAAGTGCAACTAATGAAAAACTGTTTTTT	CASSLGSATNEKLFF
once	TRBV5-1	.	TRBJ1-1	TGCGCCAGCAGCTCGACAGTGACGAACACTGAAGCTTTCTTT	CASSSTVTNTEAFF
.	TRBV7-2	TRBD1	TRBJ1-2	TGTGCCAGCAGCTTTGACAGGGCCTATGGCTACACCTTC	CASSFDRAYGYTF
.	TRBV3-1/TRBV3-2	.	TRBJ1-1	TGTGCCAGCAGCCAAGTGGGCAGTTGGGGAGGAGTGAACACTGAAGCTTTCTTT	CASSQVGSWGGVNTEAFF
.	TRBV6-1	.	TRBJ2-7	TGTGCCAGCAGTGAACTCGACAGATCCTACGAGCAGTACTTC	CASSELDRSYEQYF
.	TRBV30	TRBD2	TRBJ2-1	TGTGCCTGGAGGGTGACTAGCGGGGTATACAATGAGCAGTTCTTC	CAWRVTSGVYNEQFF
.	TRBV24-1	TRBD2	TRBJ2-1	TGTGCCACCAGTGACCCTAGCGGGAGGAGCTCCTACAATGAGCAGTTCTTC	CATSDPSGRSSYNEQFF
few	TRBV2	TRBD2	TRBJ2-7	TGTGCCAGCAGTCTTAGCGGGGACGAGCAGTACTTC	CASSLSGDEQYF
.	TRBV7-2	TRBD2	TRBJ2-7	TGTGCCAGCAGCTTAGCCCTGGGGGGGGAGGGACTCTACGAGCAGTACTTC	CASSLALGGEGLYEQYF
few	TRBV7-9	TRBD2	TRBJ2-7	TGTGCCAGCAGCCTAGGGGGACTAGCGGGCGGACTTACTGAGCAGTACTTC	CASSLGGLAGGLTEQYF
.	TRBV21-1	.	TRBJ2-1	TGTGCCAGCAGCCTCTTCGGGACTAGCGGGGGGAGCTCCTACAATGAGCAGTTCTTC	CASSLFGTSGGSSYNEQFF
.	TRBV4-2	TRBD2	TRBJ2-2	TGTGCCAGCAGAGAAGCGGGGACGAACACCGGGGAGCTGTTTTTT	CASREAGTNTGELFF
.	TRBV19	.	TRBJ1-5	TGTGCCAGTACCCGATTGGCGGGACGCAATCAGCCCCAGCATTTT	CASTRLAGRNQPQHF
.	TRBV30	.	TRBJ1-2	TGTGCCTGGAGAAAGACAGGAGCCTATGGCTACACCTTC	CAWRKTGAYGYTF
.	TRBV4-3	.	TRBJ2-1	TGCGCCAGCAGCCAAGATTTGATAGCGGCGGATGAGCAGTTCTTC	CASSQDLIAADEQFF
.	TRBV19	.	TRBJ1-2	TGTGCCAGCAGTTCTGCTTACTATGGCTACACCTTC	CASSSAYYGYTF
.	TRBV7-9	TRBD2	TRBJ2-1	TGTGCCAGCAGATCCGGGACTAGCGGCCTGCGAGGCGAGCAGTTCTTC	CASRSGTSGLRGEQFF
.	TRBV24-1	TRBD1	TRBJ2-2	TGTGCCATCCAACCTCGGGACAGGGTGTCCGGGGAGCTGTTTTTT	CAIQPRDRVSGELFF
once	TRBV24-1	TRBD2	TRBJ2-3	TGTGCCACCAGTGGGGCTAGCGGGACTACAGATACGCAGTATTTT	CATSGASGTTDTQYF
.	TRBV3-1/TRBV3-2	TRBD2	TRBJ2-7	TGTGCCAGCAGCCGGCGACTAGCGGGAGGTGGCGAGCAGTACTTC	CASSRRLAGGGEQYF
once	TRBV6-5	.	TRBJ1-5	TGTGCCAGCAGTCCCCATAATGACAATCGGCCCCAGCATTTT	CASSPHNDNRPQHF
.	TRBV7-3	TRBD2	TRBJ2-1	TGTGCCAGCAGCCCTTCTAGCGGAGACTTAGTTCAGCAGTTCTTC	CASSPSSGDLVQQFF
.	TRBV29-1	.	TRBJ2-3	TGCAGCGTCGAGGGGGTTGGAGATACGCAGTATTTT	CSVEGVGDTQYF
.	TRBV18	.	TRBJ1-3	TGTGCCAGCTCACCTGGACAGCTGGGAAACACCATATATTTT	CASSPGQLGNTIYF
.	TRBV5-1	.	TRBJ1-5	TGCGCCAGCAGCTTGGTAGCAGGACCCAATCAGCCCCAGCATTTT	CASSLVAGPNQPQHF
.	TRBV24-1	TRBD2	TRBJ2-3	TGTGCCACAAAGGGACTAGCAACAGATACGCAGTATTTT	CATKGLATDTQYF
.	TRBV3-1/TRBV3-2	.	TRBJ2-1	TGTGCCAGCAGCGCACTTGTTAGCTCCTACAATGAGCAGTTCTTC	CASSALVSSYNEQFF
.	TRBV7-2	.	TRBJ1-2	TGTGCCAGCAGCTTCTATTTAGGACTTCCCTATGGCTACACCTTC	CASSFYLGLPYGYTF
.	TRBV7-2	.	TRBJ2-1	TGTGCCAGCCACCCAGGGTCCTACAATGAGCAGTTCTTC	CASHPGSYNEQFF
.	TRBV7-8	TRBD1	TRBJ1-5	TGTGCCAGCAGCTTAGTAGTCAGGGGGCTGGGTCAGCCCCAGCATTTT	CASSLVVRGLGQPQHF
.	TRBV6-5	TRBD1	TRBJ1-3	TGTGCCAGTCAGGGGGCTTCAGTATTGGGAAACACCATATATTTT	CASQGASVLGNTIYF
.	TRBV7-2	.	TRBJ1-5	TGTGCCAGCAGCTTAGCGCCAAATCAGCCCCAGCATTTT	CASSLAPNQPQHF
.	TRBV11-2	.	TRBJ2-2	TGTGCCAGCAGCTTAGACTTTAGTGCCGGGGAGCTGTTTTTT	CASSLDFSAGELFF
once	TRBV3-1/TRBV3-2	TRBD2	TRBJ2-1	TGTGCCAGCAGCCCCAGCGGGAGCAGAAATGAGCAGTTCTTC	CASSPSGSRNEQFF
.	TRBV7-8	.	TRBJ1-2	TGTGCCAGCAGCTTAGCGCGACAGGCCTATGGCTACACCTTC	CASSLARQAYGYTF
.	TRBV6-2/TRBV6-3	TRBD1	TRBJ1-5	TGTGCCAGCAGACCTAGGACAGGGGCTAGCAATCAGCCCCAGCATTTT	CASRPRTGASNQPQHF
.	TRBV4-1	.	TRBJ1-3	TGCGCCAGCAGCTTATTGTTACGAAACACCATATATTTT	CASSLLLRNTIYF
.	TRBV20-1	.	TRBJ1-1	TGCTCGGGCAGCTGGAACACTGAAGCTTTCTTT	CSGSWNTEAFF
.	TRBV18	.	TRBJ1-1	TGTGCCAGCTCGCCGGGACCCATGAACACTGAAGCTTTCTTT	CASSPGPMNTEAFF
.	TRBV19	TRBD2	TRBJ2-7	TGTGCCAGTTCTCATAGCGGGAGGTATGAGCAGTACTTC	CASSHSGRYEQYF
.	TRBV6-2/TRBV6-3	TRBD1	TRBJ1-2	TGTGCCAGCAGTTACGGACAGGTCGGATCCTATGGCTACACCTTC	CASSYGQVGSYGYTF
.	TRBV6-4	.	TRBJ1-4	TGTGCCAGCAGTGACCCCGGGAGACGGATGAATGAAAAACTGTTTTTT	CASSDPGRRMNEKLFF
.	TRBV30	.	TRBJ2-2	TGTGCCTCAGGAGGGGCTCCAATCGGGGAGCTGTTTTTT	CASGGAPIGELFF
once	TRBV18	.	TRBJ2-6	TGTGCCAGCTCACCTACTCCGGGAGCCTCTGGGGCCAACGTCCTGACTTTC	CASSPTPGASGANVLTF
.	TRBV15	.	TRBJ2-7	TGTGCCACCAAAAAGTTCCAGGGATCCTACGAGCAGTACTTC	CATKKFQGSYEQYF
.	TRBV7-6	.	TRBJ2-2	TGTGCCAGCAGCTCAACACAGGGTGTCGGGGAGCTGTTTTTT	CASSSTQGVGELFF
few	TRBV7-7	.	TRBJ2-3	TGTGCCAGCAGCCCTGATAGCGGCGGGTTGGGAGATACGCAGTATTTT	CASSPDSGGLGDTQYF
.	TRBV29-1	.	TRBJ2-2	TGCAGCGTTAACAGGGCAGGGGCCGGGGAGCTGTTTTTT	CSVNRAGAGELFF
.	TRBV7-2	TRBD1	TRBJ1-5	TGTGCCAGCAGCTTATCCGGGACAGTGGGCCAGCCCCAGCATTTT	CASSLSGTVGQPQHF
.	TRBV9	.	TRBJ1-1	TGTGCCAGCAGCGGGGGCGGGTTCTCGGTGGGCACTGAAGCTTTCTTT	CASSGGGFSVGTEAFF
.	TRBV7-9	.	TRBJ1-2	TGTGCCAGCAGCTTACGTGACGGCTATGGCTACACCTTC	CASSLRDGYGYTF
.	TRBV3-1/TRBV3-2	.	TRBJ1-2	TGTGCCAGCAGCCAAACCGGACAGCAGATCTATGGCTACACCTTC	CASSQTGQQIYGYTF
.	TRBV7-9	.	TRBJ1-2	TGTGCCAGCAGCTTAGCAAGAACTAACTATGGCTACACCTTC	CASSLARTNYGYTF